The entry below gives a single TCR beta chain sequence along with its context. What it binds is not known. Data came from immunoSEQ multiplex PCR; TCRdb stores just in-frame clones and leaves some out. The sample includes some 48,000 clones, 94% of them seen just once. These patients had received solid-organ transplants and had drug-resistant or recurrent cytomegalovirus. The data originate from a study of T cell therapy after organ transplantation. General study results and limits: In nonresponders, large pretherapy expansions changed minimally after therapy. Both transferred clonotypes and endogenous ones absent from products apparently reconstituted.

This CDR3 has 15 residues. Between the trimmed V and J ends, which lost 4 bases and 4 bases, there was a span of 17 bases. CDR1 and CDR2 (germline): SGDLS, YYNGEE. The source of this sequence is a human patient who had received a solid organ transplant and had CMV disease. This specimen consisted of CD8+ T cells from blood, obtained before autologous CMV-specific T cell therapy. The chain recombines TRBV9 with TRBJ2-5, with D tentatively TRBD1 or TRBD2 (6 bases each). The CDR3 bases are TGTGCCAGCAGCTTAGGACGGGGGCGCGGAGAGACCCAGTACTTC. This sequence encodes CASSLGRGRGETQYF.